These T cell receptor beta chains were read from a single sample in a study of immune heterogeneity within non-small cell lung tumors. TCRdb reprocessed the multiplex PCR reads via MiXCR and lists one record per CDR3 protein. The data show some 21,000 distinct CDR3 sequences, with 28% seen just once and 4.4% held by the top ten. The material sequenced was lung tumor tissue. Receptors originate from a middle-aged man with non-small cell lung cancer. The conserved cysteine and the conserved F or W are not part of the CDR3 here.

>TRBV11-2|TRBJ2-1|16
ASSPIPSAGASGSGQF
>TRBV30|TRBJ1-3|12
AWSSTHSGNTIY
>TRBV9|TRBJ2-7|14
ACSTLAGGLGGEQY
>TRBV9|TRBJ2-1|11
ASSVAPLGEQF
>TRBV7-9|TRBJ2-1|12
ASSSTGFGHEQF
>TRBV6-9|TRBJ2-3|12
ASSAAQGSNTQY
>TRBV11-3|TRBJ1-5|11
ASSLGKNQPQH
>TRBV12-5|TRBJ2-3|14
ASGFTTSGLGTAQY
>TRBV6-1|TRBJ1-3|10
ASSNRDRPLY
>TRBV2|TRBJ2-7|13
ASTPSGPSSYEQY
>TRBV7-3|TRBJ2-2|12
ASSQEGNTGELF
>TRBV20-1|TRBJ2-7|13
SARVFDRGVSEQY
>TRBV5-1|TRBJ2-1|12
ASSLGDFYNEQF
>TRBV20-1|TRBJ2-7|13
GASPEREGLWEQY
>TRBV6-1|TRBJ1-2|13
ASSSDRGDSYGYT
>TRBV5-1|TRBJ2-5|11
ASGSGLEETQY
>TRBV4-1|TRBJ2-2|11
ASSQDWAGELF
>TRBV6-6|TRBJ2-7|12
ASSYLMGSYEQY
>TRBV7-8|TRBJ2-1|15
ASSLFRTGGRHNEQF
>TRBV6-1|TRBJ2-7|13
ASSPSSGSSYEQY
>TRBV7-2|TRBJ1-1|13
ASSLAVRANTEAF
>TRBV10-3|TRBJ1-1|10
AIRTASSEAF
>TRBV5-1|TRBJ1-6|13
ASSWNRASDSPLH
>TRBV7-9|TRBJ2-1|13
ASRFAGTGYNEQF
>TRBV6-1|TRBJ2-5|11
ASKKGGAETQY
>TRBV5-4|TRBJ1-4|12
ASSLSWVNEKLF
>TRBV27|TRBJ1-4|13
ASSLSGHYSEKLF
>TRBV6-1|TRBJ2-3|12
ASENRRDTDTQY
>TRBV12-5|TRBJ2-5|13
ASVPPDVPQETQY
>TRBV6-1|TRBJ2-1|13
ASSEEGQIYNEQF
>TRBV6-1|TRBJ1-1|12
ASSLLTPNTEAF
>TRBV15|TRBJ1-5|16
ATSRGAGAGISNQPQH
>TRBV15|TRBJ2-1|11
ATGTSGYNEQF
>TRBV9|TRBJ2-1|14
ASSQLAGGTYNEQF
>TRBV6-1|TRBJ2-5|11
ASQQAYQETQY
>TRBV4-3|TRBJ2-7|10
ASSQGAGEQY
>TRBV12-3/TRBV12-4|TRBJ2-3|8
ATSGDTQY
>TRBV6-2/TRBV6-3|TRBJ2-1|12
ASKTSGRGHEQF
>TRBV30|TRBJ2-7|12
AWSVDKYPYEQY
>TRBV20-1|TRBJ1-1|13
SAEKGALKGAEAF
>TRBV29-1|TRBJ1-3|12
SAKGERAGNTIY
>TRBV30|TRBJ2-5|11
AWSLNRQGAQY
>TRBV12-3/TRBV12-4|TRBJ1-5|11
ASSRELNQPQH
>TRBV7-9|TRBJ1-4|13
ASTPGGATNEKLF
>TRBV7-2|TRBJ1-5|16
ASSLGTEVFSSNQPQH
>TRBV9|TRBJ2-1|13
ARSVGGRGANEQF
>TRBV14|TRBJ2-5|15
ASRHRGLAGVQETQY
>TRBV30|TRBJ1-6|11
AWTSSYNSPLH
>TRBV2|TRBJ1-1|9
ASSFSLGAF
>TRBV13|TRBJ2-4|14
ARGLLLGVAKNIQY